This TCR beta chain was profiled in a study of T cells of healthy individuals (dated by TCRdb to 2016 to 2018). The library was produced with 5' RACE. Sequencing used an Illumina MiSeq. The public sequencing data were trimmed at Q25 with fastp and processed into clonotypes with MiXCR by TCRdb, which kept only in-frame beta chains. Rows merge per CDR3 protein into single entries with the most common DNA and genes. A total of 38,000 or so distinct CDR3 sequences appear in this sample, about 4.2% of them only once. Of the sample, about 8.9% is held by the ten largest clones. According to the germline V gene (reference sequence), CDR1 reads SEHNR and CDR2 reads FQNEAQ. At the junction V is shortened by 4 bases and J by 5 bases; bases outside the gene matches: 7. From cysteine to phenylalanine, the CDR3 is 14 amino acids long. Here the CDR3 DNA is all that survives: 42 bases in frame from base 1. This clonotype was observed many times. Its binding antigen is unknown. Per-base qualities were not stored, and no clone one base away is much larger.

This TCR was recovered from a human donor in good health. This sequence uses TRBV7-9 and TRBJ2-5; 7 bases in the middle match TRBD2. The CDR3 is CASSWQRGAETQYF. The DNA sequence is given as TGTGCCAGCAGCTGGCAGCGGGGCGCTGAGACCCAGTACTTC. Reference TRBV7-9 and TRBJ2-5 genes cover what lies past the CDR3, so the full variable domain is DTGVSQNPRHKITKRGQNVTFRCDPISEHNRLYWYRQTLGQGPEFLTYFQNEAQLEKSRLLSDRFSAERPKGSFSTLEIQRTEQGDSAMYLCASSWQRGAETQYFGPGTRLLVL.